This is a list of T cell receptor beta chains from one sample in a study of shared clonotypes between healthy human individuals. The repertoire was sequenced with immunoSEQ multiplex PCR; TCRdb's copy has only in-frame clones and lacks some. The sample contains a few million clones, approximately 93% of which appear only once. Input material: naive CD4+ T cells from PBMCs. These receptors were taken from a man between 18 and 29 years old in good health. Some clones in this sample may be carry-over from other donors' samples. Both conserved end residues are part of each CDR3. The D gene is left open where the match is weak. Clone size appears in some rows only: once, few, many, or a class for an expanded clone.

cdr3_nt cdr3_aa v_call clone_size d_call j_call
TGCGCCAGCAGCTTGCTCGAGGGGGGCACTGAAGCTTTCTTT CASSLLEGGTEAFF TRBV5-1 . . TRBJ1-1
TGTGCCAGCAGTAAAAACGGACAGGGGCTATCCTACGAGCAGTACTTC CASSKNGQGLSYEQYF TRBV7-8 . TRBD1 TRBJ2-7
TGCGCCAGCAGCCAAGAGGGACCGAGAGGGAACACTGAAGCTTTCTTT CASSQEGPRGNTEAFF TRBV4-1 . . TRBJ1-1
TGTGCCACTAGGGACCCCGGGACAGGGGGCAATCAGCCCCAGCATTTT CATRDPGTGGNQPQHF TRBV10-3 . TRBD1 TRBJ1-5
TGCGCCAGCAGCCGGTCGGACTTCTACGAGCAGTACTTC CASSRSDFYEQYF TRBV4-1 . . TRBJ2-7
TGTGCCAGCAGCCAAGGGGGTAGCAATCAGCCCCAGCATTTT CASSQGGSNQPQHF TRBV14 once . TRBJ1-5
TGCGCCAGCAGTTTTGGACTAGCGGGAGCAGGAGATACGCAGTATTTT CASSFGLAGAGDTQYF TRBV5-1 . TRBD2 TRBJ2-3
TGCGCCAGCAGTGGAGGTACCTCTAAAAATGAACCCAATGGCTACACCTTC CASSGGTSKNEPNGYTF TRBV4-1 . . TRBJ1-2
TGTGCCAGCAGCCGGGGACAGCCCGGGGAGCTGTTTTTT CASSRGQPGELFF TRBV5-5 . TRBD1 TRBJ2-2
TGTGCCAGCAGCGGACAGGGCTCCTACAATGAGCAGTTCTTC CASSGQGSYNEQFF TRBV6-5 . TRBD1 TRBJ2-1
TGCGCCAGCAGCCAAGAGCCCCCAGGTAATGAGCAGTTCTTC CASSQEPPGNEQFF TRBV4-3 once . TRBJ2-1
TGTGCCAGCAGCTCGGGACCTGCGGCATCTGGGGCCAACGTCCTGACTTTC CASSSGPAASGANVLTF TRBV5-6 . . TRBJ2-6
TGTGCCACCAGCAGAGATTGGACAGCTCCCTGGGGTGGCTACACCTTC CATSRDWTAPWGGYTF TRBV15 . . TRBJ1-2
TGTGCCAGCAGTGAATCGGTCTACACCGGGGAGCTGTTTTTT CASSESVYTGELFF TRBV25-1 . . TRBJ2-2
TGTGCCACACAGGGGATTAATGAAAAACTGTTTTTT CATQGINEKLFF TRBV19 . TRBD1 TRBJ1-4
TGTGCCAGCAAGTGGTATCTTACGGGGGCAGATACGCAGTATTTT CASKWYLTGADTQYF TRBV28 . . TRBJ2-3
TGTGCCAGCAGCGTAGCTTTGGGAGGACTTGGCTACACCTTC CASSVALGGLGYTF TRBV9 . . TRBJ1-2
TGTGCCAGCAGCTTGGGGGGTTTGGTGGAAGAGACCCAGTACTTC CASSLGGLVEETQYF TRBV5-5 . . TRBJ2-5
TGTGCCAGCAGGATGGTAGCAGAGCCAGATACGCAGTATTTT CASRMVAEPDTQYF TRBV6-1 . . TRBJ2-3
TGCGCCAGCAGCTTCGGTGTAGGAGTTAATGAAAAACTGTTTTTT CASSFGVGVNEKLFF TRBV5-1 . . TRBJ1-4
TGTGCCAGCGCCGGGACAGCCTACAATGAGCAGTTCTTC CASAGTAYNEQFF TRBV7-2 . TRBD1 TRBJ2-1
TGCGCCAGCAGTGGGGCAGCGAACACCGGGGAGCTGTTTTTT CASSGAANTGELFF TRBV10-1 . . TRBJ2-2
TGTGCCAGCAGTTTGTCGATGCACGGAGCTTTCTTT CASSLSMHGAFF TRBV28 . . TRBJ1-1
TGTGCCAGCAGTTTTGGGGTCGGCTCCTACGAGCAGTACTTC CASSFGVGSYEQYF TRBV6-5 . . TRBJ2-7
TGTGCCAGCAGTGAATGGACTAGCAATCAGCCCCAGCATTTT CASSEWTSNQPQHF TRBV6-1 . . TRBJ1-5
TGTGCCAGCAGCGCTAGCGGGGCGGACACAGATACGCAGTATTTT CASSASGADTDTQYF TRBV9 . TRBD2 TRBJ2-3
TGTGCCAGCAGTCCCCAAGGGGCGGGAGAACGCACAGATACGCAGTATTTT CASSPQGAGERTDTQYF TRBV28 . TRBD2 TRBJ2-3
TGTGCCAGCAGCTTAGATCCGAAAGGACCTGGGGGCCCTTACGAGCAGTACTTC CASSLDPKGPGGPYEQYF TRBV11-2 . . TRBJ2-7
TGTGCCAGCGCGCCCGAAAGGGCCCTGAACACTGAAGCTTTCTTT CASAPERALNTEAFF TRBV7-8 . . TRBJ1-1
TGCGCCAGCAGTTCTACCGGGAGCCAGGAGCCCCAGCATTTT CASSSTGSQEPQHF TRBV5-1 . . TRBJ1-5
TGCGCCAGCAGCTTTCGACAGGTTCCCGTCTCCCACGAGCAGTACTTC CASSFRQVPVSHEQYF TRBV5-1 once . TRBJ2-7
TGTGCCAGCAGTTATTCGACAGGGGGGAAGGGGAATGAGCAGTTCTTC CASSYSTGGKGNEQFF TRBV6-6 . TRBD1 TRBJ2-1
TGCGCCAGCAGCCAAGCTTATTCCAGGGTCGTGAGTGGCTACACCTTC CASSQAYSRVVSGYTF TRBV5-1 . . TRBJ1-2
TGTGCCAGCAGTTTAAGCCTGGTTTTCGGGGAGCTGTTTTTT CASSLSLVFGELFF TRBV27 . . TRBJ2-2
TGTGCCAGCAGTTTCGGCGGAAGCTCCTACAATGAGCAGTTCTTC CASSFGGSSYNEQFF TRBV28 . . TRBJ2-1
TGCGCCAGCAGGGACCCGGGACAGTCTTCCTACGAGCAGTACTTC CASRDPGQSSYEQYF TRBV5-1 . TRBD1 TRBJ2-7
TGTGCCAGCAGCCTGAACTATGGCTACACCTTC CASSLNYGYTF TRBV9 . . TRBJ1-2